This T cell receptor (beta chain) was identified during a study of CD8+CD57+ T cells in acquired aplastic anemia. Turning to the study itself: The mean DNA yield obtained from sorted CD4+ and CD8+ cells came to 3.2 ug. In CD4+ cells, healthy donors produced an average of approximately 11 million reads.

Details on this clonotype: Its antigen is not identified. A much larger clone lies one base from this, so it may be a read error.

TCR beta VDJ and CDR3 profiles were obtained from a genomic DNA template. MiXCR, applied by TCRdb to the reads, yields one record per CDR3 protein. The repertoire holds approximately 98,000 distinct CDR3 sequences, with under 60% as singletons. Study-level points and caveats: Shared by patients and controls, roughly 28 CD8+ CDR3s were abundant in patients.

The sequence derives from a human donor in good health, serving as a control. The sample taken for sequencing was sorted CD4+, CD8+, or CD8+CD57+ T cells (not recorded which) from PBMCs.

DNA for the CDR3: TGTGCCAGCAGCCAGACAGGGGCCTATGATGAAAAACTGTTTTTT. Its protein product is CASSQTGAYDEKLFF. V and J are TRBV9 and TRBJ1-4, with 8 bases aligning to TRBD1. Germline V gives CDR1 SGDLS, CDR2 YYNGEE. This CDR3 contains 15 residues. After removal of 4 bases from V and 6 bases from J, the junction contained 8 bases not matched to a gene.